This T cell receptor (beta chain) is drawn from a study of regulatory T cells in long-lasting Graves disease. Arm-PCR of CDR3 regions with iRepertoire HTBI primers generated TCR beta libraries. Each CDR3 protein gets one entry after TCRdb re-called the multiplex PCR reads with MiXCR. The data show hundreds of thousands of distinct CDR3 sequences, roughly 15% seen once. This clonotype was counted a few times. The CDR3 has 15 amino acids. CDR1 SGHTA and CDR2 FQGNSA come from the germline V gene. Trimming pared 1 base from V and 7 bases from J, leaving 13 bases between. Noted time point: newly diagnosed GD, antithyroid drugs for less than 3 months. Scientists built the TCR library using RNA that was extracted from PBMCs. Separately, the same data were catalogued under a study of T cells in Graves' hyperthyroidism and ophthalmopathy.

The receptor was isolated from a young woman with Graves disease. The source material was peripheral blood mononuclear cells (PBMCs), sampled at new diagnosis, from a patient treated with antithyroid drugs. The V call is TRBV7-2, the J call TRBJ1-4; D is possibly TRBD1 (6 bases). The CDR3 reads CASSLDRGAGEKLFF. CDR3 nucleotide sequence: TGTGCCAGCAGCTTAGATCGGGGGGCGGGTGAAAAACTGTTTTTT. Drawing the rest from reference TRBV7-2 and TRBJ1-4, the complete variable domain is GAGVSQSPSNKVTEKGKDVELRCDPISGHTALYWYRQSLGQGLEFLIYFQGNSAPDKSGLPSDRFSAERTGGSVSTLTIQRTQQEDSAVYLCASSLDRGAGEKLFFGSGTQLSVL.